This TCR beta chain originates from a study of blood T cell repertoires in COVID-19. Study information: Acute-phase and convalescent COVID-19 samples originated in the United States, Italy and Spain.

In the authors' workflow: Estimation of nucleated cell counts relied on the amplification of reference gene primers. Repertoires were generated with immunoSEQ multiplex PCR, while TCRdb's copy carries only in-frame clones and drops some. V and J calls plus clone size are reproduced from that table; the DNA served to infer D and trimming. The sample comprises roughly 230,000 clones, approximately 80% of which are singletons, and roughly a tenth rests with the top ten. The length of the CDR3 is 14 residues. Trimming cost V 7 bases and J 2 bases; bases outside gene matches: 3. From germline, CDR1 is MNHEY and CDR2 SVGAGI. Patients in Seattle were enrolled during active infection, then followed longitudinally.

The source material was peripheral blood. The sequence derives from a woman of 80 years or more with COVID-19, enrolled during active disease. V is TRBV6-5 and J is TRBJ2-3, with 10 bases identical to TRBD2. CDR3 DNA: TGTGCCAGCACCCTAGCGGGAGCCACAGATACGCAGTATTTT. Amino acid sequence: CASTLAGATDTQYF.